This T cell receptor (beta chain) came from a study of T cells in Graves' hyperthyroidism and ophthalmopathy (dated by TCRdb to about 2019). Regarding the research as a whole: A discovery cohort of roughly 100 patients, 43 with Graves' ophthalmopathy and approximately 55 with stable Graves' hyperthyroidism, was used to find distinguishing TCR V-J signatures. Prospective prediction of ophthalmopathy was tested in an independent validation cohort of 18 to 20 hyperthyroidism patients and approximately 17 patients who later progressed to ophthalmopathy. TCR Vbeta CDR3 sequencing of approximately 140 peripheral blood samples (roughly 43 ophthalmopathy, around 80 hyperthyroidism and approximately 17 progressor patients) is reported in the paper. Following sampling, methimazole starting at 30 mg daily was given to hyperthyroidism patients, and high-dose intravenous methylprednisolone was given to ophthalmopathy patients. The approximately 98 discovery patients were randomly divided into training and test sets at a 7:3 ratio. The study also compared thyroid tissue and blood T-cell repertoires from more than 5 Graves' hyperthyroidism patients. Study-wide findings and limitations: Most expanded thyroid clonotypes (frequency above 0.001) were also found in blood, which suggests that blood repertoires may mirror thyroid immune responses. Sample size was not statistically predetermined, and investigators were not blinded to group allocation. During validation, the model predicted progression to ophthalmopathy a median of around six months ahead of onset, with around 70% sensitivity and 72% to 85% specificity. A model built on a 13 V-J signature distinguished ophthalmopathy from stable hyperthyroidism, reaching approximately 89% sensitivity and approximately 83% specificity in cross-validation and 80%/75% in testing.

Its CDR3 holds 14 amino acids, cysteine through phenylalanine. Only the CDR3 DNA is retained, 42 bases long and in frame from the first base. The germline V gene (reference sequence) gives CDR1 as SEHNR and CDR2 as FQNEAQ. Details on this clonotype: Which antigen it targets is not known. The junction departs from the called germline gene at one end, perhaps through a read error.

A patient counted as having stable Graves' hyperthyroidism if no progression to ophthalmopathy occurred over 18 months of follow-up. Hyperthyroidism patients were newly diagnosed, had a disease duration of under 2 months, and were aged 18 to 65 years. Any patient with an uncontrolled infection, another autoimmune disease, pregnancy or lactation was excluded. Diagnoses were based on clinical symptoms, serum thyroxine and TRAb, thyroid ultrasound and orbital computed tomography. Total RNA was extracted using Trizol reagent, and RNA quality was assessed on an Agilent 2100 Bioanalyzer. Amplification of TCR beta CDR3 regions was carried out from RNA transcripts. A first-round RT-PCR of the TCR CDR3 used the HTBI primer set with the Qiagen OneStep RT-PCR kit. A second multiplex PCR round built the libraries, followed by size selection and purification. The libraries were sequenced on an Illumina HiSeq2000 using paired-end 100 bp reads. The authors' pipeline ran thus. SOAPnuke was used to process the raw data, removing reads that contained adapters or uncalled bases, had a mean Phred below 15, or lacked an exact match to the constant primer or identifier. COPE v1.2.5 was used to merge the high-quality paired reads, and each unique nucleotide sequence was defined as a clonotype. MiTCR v1.1 was used to align the clonotypes against IMGT TRBV, TRBD and TRBJ reference segments. The analysis included only V-J combinations with a frequency above 0.0001, which together covered 99.2% of the repertoires. A TCS score was defined as the ratio between F50 (clonal expansion) and ExV (chaos), using BLOSUM62-based TCRdist between CDR3 peptides within each V-J. Welch's t-statistics and random forest reduced 514 V-J features to roughly 13, which were used in a naive Bayes classifier (R e1071). The Morisita-Horn index was used to measure how similar the thyroid and blood repertoires were. Using fastp trimming at Q25 and MiXCR clonotype assembly, TCRdb reanalyzed the public sequencing data and kept in-frame beta chains. Each record represents a unique CDR3 protein, reported with the most common genes and DNA among its rows. What appears here as the V and J calls and clone size reflects TCRdb's work, not the paper's. This sample gives about 98,000 distinct CDR3 sequences in total; about 40% of them show up just once. Together, the top ten hold roughly a tenth of the sample.

The sample comprised peripheral blood or thyroid tissue (not recorded which). The source is a woman in her 30s with Graves' hyperthyroidism. The receptor chain draws on TRBV7-9 and TRBJ1-3, with TRBD1 tentatively as D gene (5 bases match). The nucleotides are TGTGCCAGCAGCTCCGGCAGGGTTGGAAGCACCATATATTTT. Protein translation: CASSSGRVGSTIYF.